The clone carrying this T cell receptor beta chain came up a few times. Its cognate antigen is unknown. V gave up 4 bases and J gave up 2 bases; unmatched junction bases: 5. CDR3 length: 16 amino acids. CDR1 and CDR2 (germline): SGHRS, YFSETQ. Treatment described: oral pan-JAK inhibitor, 5-10 mg twice daily. The sorting of PBMCs gave CD4+ and CD8+ T cells. The data stem from a study of CD8+ T cells in alopecia areata. About the study: Treated individuals took tofacitinib by mouth, 5 to 10 mg twice daily. Study observations and caveats: Scalp specimens additionally yield sequences from normal skin's resident alphabeta T cells. Any link of baseline CD8+ expansion to response, resting on one nonresponder, remains uncertain.

As the sequencing template, cDNA was produced by extracting RNA and reverse transcribing it. Clones were read by immunoSEQ multiplex PCR, and TCRdb kept only the in-frame ones, dropping some. The sample yields 200,000 to 250,000 clones, more than 30% seen once. This sequence originates from a human donor with alopecia areata. Source: CD4+ T cells sorted from blood, taken at approximately week 31, from a patient treated with tofacitinib. The chain joins TRBV5-1 to TRBJ2-7; 14 nucleotides agree with TRBD2. The CDR3 reads CASSARGLAGAYEQYF. Here the CDR3 DNA reads TGCGCCAGCAGCGCCCGGGGACTAGCGGGAGCCTACGAGCAGTACTTC.